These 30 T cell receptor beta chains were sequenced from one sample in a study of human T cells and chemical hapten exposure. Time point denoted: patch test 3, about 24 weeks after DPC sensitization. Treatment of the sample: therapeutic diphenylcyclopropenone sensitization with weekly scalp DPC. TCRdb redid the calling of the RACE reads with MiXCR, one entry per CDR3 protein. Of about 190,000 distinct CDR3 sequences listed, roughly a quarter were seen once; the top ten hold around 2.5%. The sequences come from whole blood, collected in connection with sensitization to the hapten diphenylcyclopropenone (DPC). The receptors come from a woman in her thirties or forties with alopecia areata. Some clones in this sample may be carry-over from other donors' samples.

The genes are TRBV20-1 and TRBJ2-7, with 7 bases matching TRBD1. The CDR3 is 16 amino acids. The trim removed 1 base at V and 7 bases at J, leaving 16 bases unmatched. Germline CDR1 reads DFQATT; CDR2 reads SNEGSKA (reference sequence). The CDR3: CSARALQGPPIGEQYF. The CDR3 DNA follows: TGCAGTGCTAGAGCTTTACAGGGGCCTCCAATCGGGGAGCAGTACTTC.

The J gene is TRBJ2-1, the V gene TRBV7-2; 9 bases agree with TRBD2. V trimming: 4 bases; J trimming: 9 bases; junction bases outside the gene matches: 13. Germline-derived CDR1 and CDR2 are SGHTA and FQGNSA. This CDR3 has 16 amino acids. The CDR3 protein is CASSYAGTSLSGEQFF. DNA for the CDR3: TGTGCCAGCAGCTACGCCGGGACTAGCTTATCGGGTGAGCAGTTCTTC.

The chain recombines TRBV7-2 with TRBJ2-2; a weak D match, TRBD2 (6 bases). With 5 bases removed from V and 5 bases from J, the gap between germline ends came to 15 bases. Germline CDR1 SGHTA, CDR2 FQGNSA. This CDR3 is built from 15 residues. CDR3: CASSETSGTTGELFF. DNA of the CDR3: TGTGCCAGCAGCGAGACTTCCGGGACTACCGGGGAGCTGTTTTTT.

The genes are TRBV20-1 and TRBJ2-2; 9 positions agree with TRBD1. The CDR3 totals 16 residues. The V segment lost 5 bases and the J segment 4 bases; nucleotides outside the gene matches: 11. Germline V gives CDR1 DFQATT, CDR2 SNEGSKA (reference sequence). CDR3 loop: CSAGPGTGFATGELFF. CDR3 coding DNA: TGCAGTGCTGGTCCCGGGACAGGGTTCGCCACCGGGGAGCTGTTTTTT.

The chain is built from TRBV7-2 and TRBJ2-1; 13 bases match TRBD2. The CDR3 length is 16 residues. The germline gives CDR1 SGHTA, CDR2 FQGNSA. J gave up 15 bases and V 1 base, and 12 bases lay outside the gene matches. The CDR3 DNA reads TGTGCCAGCAGCTTAGGGAGGAGGACTAGCGGGAGAGGTTGGTTCTTC. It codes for CASSLGRRTSGRGWFF. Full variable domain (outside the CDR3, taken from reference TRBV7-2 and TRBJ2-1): GAGVSQSPSNKVTEKGKDVELRCDPISGHTALYWYRQSLGQGLEFLIYFQGNSAPDKSGLPSDRFSAERTGGSVSTLTIQRTQQEDSAVYLCASSLGRRTSGRGWFFGPGTRLTVL.

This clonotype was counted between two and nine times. CDR3 nucleotide sequence: TGTGCCAGCATGGGCGAGCTGGGGATGGAGACCCAGTACTTC. Protein product: CASMGELGMETQYF. V gene TRBV7-6 combines with J gene TRBJ2-5; D unresolved. CDR3 length equals 14 residues. V gave up 7 bases and J gave up 5 bases, with 17 bases separating them. The germline gives CDR1 SGHVS, CDR2 FNYEAQ.

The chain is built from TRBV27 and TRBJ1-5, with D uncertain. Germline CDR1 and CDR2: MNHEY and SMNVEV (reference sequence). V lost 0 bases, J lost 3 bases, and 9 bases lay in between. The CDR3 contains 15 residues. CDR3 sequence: CASSLSRHPNQPQHF. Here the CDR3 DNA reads TGTGCCAGCAGTTTATCCCGACACCCCAATCAGCCCCAGCATTTT.

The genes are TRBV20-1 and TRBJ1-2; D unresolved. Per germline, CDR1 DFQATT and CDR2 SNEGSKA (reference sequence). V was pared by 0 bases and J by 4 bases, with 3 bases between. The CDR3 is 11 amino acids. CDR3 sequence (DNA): TGCAGTGCTAGAGAGTCCTATGGCTACACCTTC. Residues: CSARESYGYTF.

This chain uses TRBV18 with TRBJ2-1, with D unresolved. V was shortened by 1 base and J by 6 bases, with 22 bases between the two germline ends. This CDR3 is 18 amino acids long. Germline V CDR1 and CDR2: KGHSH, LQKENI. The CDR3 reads CASSPRLGPSKAPNEQFF. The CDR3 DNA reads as TGTGCCAGCTCACCACGTTTAGGGCCTTCTAAGGCTCCCAATGAGCAGTTCTTC.

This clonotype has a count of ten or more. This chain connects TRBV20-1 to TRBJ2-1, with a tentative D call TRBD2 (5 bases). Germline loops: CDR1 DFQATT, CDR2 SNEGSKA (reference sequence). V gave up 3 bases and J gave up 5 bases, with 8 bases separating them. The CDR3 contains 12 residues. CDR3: CSARRLHNEQFF. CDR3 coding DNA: TGCAGTGCTAGGCGACTACACAATGAGCAGTTCTTC.

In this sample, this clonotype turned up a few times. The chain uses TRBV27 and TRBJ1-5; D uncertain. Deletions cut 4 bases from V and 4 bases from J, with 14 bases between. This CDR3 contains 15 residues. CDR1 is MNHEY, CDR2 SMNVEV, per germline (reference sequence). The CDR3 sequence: CASSSLFAVNQPQHF. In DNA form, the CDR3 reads TGTGCCAGCAGTTCCCTGTTTGCGGTAAATCAGCCCCAGCATTTT.

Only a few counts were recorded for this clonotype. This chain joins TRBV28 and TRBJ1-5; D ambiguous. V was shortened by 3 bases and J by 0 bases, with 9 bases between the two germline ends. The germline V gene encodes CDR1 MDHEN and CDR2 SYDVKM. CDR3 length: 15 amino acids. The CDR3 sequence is CASSFPGYSNQPQHF. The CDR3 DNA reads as TGTGCCAGCAGTTTCCCCGGGTATAGCAATCAGCCCCAGCATTTT.

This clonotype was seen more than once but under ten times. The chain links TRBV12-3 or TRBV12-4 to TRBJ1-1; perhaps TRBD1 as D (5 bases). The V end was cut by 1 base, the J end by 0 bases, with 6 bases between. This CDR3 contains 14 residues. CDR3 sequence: CASSLGGVNTEAFF. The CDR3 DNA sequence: TGTGCCAGCAGTTTAGGGGGGGTGAACACTGAAGCTTTCTTT.

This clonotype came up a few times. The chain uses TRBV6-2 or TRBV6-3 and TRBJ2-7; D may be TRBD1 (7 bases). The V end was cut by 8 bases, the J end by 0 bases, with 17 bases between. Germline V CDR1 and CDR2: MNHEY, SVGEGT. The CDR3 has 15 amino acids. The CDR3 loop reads CASGSAGTVSYEQYF. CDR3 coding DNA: TGTGCCAGCGGCTCGGCGGGGACAGTCTCCTACGAGCAGTACTTC.

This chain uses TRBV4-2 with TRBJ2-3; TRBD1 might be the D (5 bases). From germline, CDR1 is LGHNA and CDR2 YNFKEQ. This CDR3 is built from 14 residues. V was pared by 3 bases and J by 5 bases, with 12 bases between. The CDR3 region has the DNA TGTGCCAGCAGCCAGGGCGGAAGGGGAGATACGCAGTATTTT. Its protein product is CASSQGGRGDTQYF.

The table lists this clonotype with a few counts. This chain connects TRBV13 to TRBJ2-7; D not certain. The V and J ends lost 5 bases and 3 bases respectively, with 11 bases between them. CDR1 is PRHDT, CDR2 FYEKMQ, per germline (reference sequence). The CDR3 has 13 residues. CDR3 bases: TGTGCCAGCAGCAATAGCCTGGACTACGAGCAGTACTTC. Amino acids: CASSNSLDYEQYF.

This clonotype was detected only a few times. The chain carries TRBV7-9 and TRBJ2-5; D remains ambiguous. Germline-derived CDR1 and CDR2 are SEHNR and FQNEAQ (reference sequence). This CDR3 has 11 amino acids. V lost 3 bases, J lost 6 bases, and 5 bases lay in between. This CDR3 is CASSFEKTQYF. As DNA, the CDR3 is TGTGCCAGCAGCTTCGAGAAGACCCAGTACTTC.

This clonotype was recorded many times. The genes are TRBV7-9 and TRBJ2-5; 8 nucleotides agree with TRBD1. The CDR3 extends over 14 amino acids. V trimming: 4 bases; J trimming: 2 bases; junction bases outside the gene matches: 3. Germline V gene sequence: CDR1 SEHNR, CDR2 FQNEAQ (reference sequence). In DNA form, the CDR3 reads TGTGCCAGCAGCTCGCGGGACAGGCAAGAGACCCAGTACTTC. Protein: CASSSRDRQETQYF.

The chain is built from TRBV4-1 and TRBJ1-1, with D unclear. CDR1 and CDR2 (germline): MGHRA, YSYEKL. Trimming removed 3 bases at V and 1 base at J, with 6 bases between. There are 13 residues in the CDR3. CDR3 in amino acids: CASSHLGNTEAFF. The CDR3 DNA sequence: TGCGCCAGCAGCCACTTGGGGAACACTGAAGCTTTCTTT.

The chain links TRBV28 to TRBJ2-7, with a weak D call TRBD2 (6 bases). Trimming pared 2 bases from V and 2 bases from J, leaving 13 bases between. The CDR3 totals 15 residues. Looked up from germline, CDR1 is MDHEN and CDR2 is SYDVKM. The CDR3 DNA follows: TGTGCCAGCAGTTTAAGGGCTAGCGAAGCCTACGAGCAGTACTTC. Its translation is CASSLRASEAYEQYF.

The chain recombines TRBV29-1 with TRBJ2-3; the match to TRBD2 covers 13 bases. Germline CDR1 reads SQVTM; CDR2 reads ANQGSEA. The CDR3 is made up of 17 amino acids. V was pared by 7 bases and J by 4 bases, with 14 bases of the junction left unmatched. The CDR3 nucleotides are TGCAGCGCCAGAGGCACTAGCGGGAGGGTTCCCCCAGATACGCAGTATTTT. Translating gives CSARGTSGRVPPDTQYF.

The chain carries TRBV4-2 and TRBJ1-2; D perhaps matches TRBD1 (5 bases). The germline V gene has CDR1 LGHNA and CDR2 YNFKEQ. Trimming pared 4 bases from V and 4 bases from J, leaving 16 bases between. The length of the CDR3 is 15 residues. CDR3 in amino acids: CASSPTTEELYGYTF. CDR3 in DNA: TGTGCCAGCAGCCCAACGACAGAAGAACTCTATGGCTACACCTTC.

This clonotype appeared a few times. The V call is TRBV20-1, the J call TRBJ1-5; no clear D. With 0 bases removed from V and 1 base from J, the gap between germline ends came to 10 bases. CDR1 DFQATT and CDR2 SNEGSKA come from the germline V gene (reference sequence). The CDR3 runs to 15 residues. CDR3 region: CSARDGALSNQPQHF. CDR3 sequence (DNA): TGCAGTGCTAGAGATGGAGCCCTGAGCAATCAGCCCCAGCATTTT.

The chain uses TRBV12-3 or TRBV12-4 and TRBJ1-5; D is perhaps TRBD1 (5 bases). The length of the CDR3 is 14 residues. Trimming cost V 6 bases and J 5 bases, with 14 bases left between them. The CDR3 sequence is CASSPDGGYQPQHF. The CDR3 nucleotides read TGTGCCAGCAGCCCTGATGGGGGGTATCAGCCCCAGCATTTT.

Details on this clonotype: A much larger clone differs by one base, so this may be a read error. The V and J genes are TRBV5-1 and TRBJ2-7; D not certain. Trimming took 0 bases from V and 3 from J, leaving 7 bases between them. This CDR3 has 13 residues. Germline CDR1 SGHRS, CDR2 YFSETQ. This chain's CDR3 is CASSLGWDYEQYF. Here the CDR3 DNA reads TGCGCCAGCAGCTTGGGGTGGGACTACGAGCAGTACTTC.

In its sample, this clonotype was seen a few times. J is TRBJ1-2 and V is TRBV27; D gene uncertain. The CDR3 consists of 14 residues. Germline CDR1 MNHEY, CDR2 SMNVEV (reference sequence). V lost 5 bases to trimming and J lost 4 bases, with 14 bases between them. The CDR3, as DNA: TGTGCCAGCAGTCCACTCGACGGAACCTATGGCTACACCTTC. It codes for CASSPLDGTYGYTF.

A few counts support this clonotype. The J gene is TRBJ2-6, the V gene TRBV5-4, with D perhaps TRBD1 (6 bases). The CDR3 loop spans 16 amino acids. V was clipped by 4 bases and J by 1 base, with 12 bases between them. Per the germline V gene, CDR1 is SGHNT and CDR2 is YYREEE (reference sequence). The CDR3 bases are TGTGCCAGCAGCCCCGATCAGGGGTCTGGGGCCAACGTCCTGACTTTC. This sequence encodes CASSPDQGSGANVLTF.

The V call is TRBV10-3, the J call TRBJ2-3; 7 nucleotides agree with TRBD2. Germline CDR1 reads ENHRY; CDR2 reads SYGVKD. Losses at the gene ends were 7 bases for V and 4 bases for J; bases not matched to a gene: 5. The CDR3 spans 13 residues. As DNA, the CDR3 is TGTGCCATCAAGGAGGGAGGGCCAGATACGCAGTATTTT. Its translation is CAIKEGGPDTQYF.

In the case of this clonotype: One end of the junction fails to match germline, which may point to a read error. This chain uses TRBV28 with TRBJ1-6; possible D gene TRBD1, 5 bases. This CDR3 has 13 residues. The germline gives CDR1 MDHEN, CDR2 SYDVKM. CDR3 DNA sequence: TGTGCCGGCAGAGGGGTTTATAATTCACCCCTCCACTTT. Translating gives CAGRGVYNSPLHF.

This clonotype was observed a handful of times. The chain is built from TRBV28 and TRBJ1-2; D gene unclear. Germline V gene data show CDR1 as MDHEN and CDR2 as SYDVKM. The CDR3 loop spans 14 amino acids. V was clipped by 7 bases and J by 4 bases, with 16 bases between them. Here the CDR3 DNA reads TGTGCCAGCACGGGTGGCGGATCGTCCTATGGCTACACCTTC. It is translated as CASTGGGSSYGYTF.